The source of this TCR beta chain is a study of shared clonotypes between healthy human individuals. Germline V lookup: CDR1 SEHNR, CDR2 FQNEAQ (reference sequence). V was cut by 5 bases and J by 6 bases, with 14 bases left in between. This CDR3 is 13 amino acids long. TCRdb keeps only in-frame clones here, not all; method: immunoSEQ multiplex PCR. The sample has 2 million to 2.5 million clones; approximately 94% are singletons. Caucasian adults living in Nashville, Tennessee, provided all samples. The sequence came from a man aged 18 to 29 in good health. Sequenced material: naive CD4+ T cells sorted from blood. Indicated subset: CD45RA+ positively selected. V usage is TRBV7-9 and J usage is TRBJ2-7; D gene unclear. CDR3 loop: CASSPDKASEQYF. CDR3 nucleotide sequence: TGTGCCAGCAGCCCAGATAAGGCGTCCGAGCAGTACTTC.